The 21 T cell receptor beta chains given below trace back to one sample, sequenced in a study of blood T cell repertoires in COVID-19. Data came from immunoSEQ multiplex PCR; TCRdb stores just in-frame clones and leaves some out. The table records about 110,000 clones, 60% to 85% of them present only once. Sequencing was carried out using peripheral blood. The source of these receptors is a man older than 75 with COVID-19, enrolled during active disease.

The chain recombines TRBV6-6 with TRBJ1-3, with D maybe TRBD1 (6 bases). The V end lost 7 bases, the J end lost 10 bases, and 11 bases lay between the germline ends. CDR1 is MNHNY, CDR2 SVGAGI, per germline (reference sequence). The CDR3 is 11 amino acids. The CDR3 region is CASNERGTIYF. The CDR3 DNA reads TGTGCCAGCAACGAAAGGGGGACCATATATTTT.

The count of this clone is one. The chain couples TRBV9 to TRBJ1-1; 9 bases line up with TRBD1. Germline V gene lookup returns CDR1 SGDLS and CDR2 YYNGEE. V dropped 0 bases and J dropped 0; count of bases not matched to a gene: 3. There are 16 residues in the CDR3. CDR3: CASSVEDRGLNTEAFF. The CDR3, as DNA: TGTGCCAGCAGCGTAGAGGACAGGGGCCTGAACACTGAAGCTTTCTTT.

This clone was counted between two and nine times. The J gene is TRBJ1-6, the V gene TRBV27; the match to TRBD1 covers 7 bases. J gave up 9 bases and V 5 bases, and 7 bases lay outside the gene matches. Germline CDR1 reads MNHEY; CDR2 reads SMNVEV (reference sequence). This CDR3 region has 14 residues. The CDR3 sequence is CASSDMTGSSPLHF. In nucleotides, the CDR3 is TGTGCCAGCAGTGATATGACAGGGAGTTCACCCCTCCACTTT.

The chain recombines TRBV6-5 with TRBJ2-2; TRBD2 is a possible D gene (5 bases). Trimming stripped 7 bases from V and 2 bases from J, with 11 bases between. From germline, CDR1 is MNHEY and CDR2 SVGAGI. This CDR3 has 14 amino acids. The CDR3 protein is CASTALGNTGELFF. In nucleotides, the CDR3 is TGTGCCAGCACAGCACTAGGTAACACCGGGGAGCTGTTTTTT.

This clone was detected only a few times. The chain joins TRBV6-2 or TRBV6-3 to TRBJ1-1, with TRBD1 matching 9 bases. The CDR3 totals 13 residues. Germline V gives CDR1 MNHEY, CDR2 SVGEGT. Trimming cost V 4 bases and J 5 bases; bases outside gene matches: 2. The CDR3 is CASSWDRVTEAFF. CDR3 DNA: TGTGCCAGCAGTTGGGACAGGGTAACTGAAGCTTTCTTT.

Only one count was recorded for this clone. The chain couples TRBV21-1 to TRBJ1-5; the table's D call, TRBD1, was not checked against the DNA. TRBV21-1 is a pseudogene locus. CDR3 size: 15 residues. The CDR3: CALRRGQSSNQPQHF. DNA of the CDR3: TGTGCTTTGAGGAGGGGGCAATCGAGCAATCAGCCCCAGCATTTT.

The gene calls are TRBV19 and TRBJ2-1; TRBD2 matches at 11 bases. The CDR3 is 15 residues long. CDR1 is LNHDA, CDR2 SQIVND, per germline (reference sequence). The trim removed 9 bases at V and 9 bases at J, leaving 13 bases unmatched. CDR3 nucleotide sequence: TGTGCCAGCAATTTAGCGGGAGGGCCGGTTTCTGAGCAGTTCTTC. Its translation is CASNLAGGPVSEQFF.

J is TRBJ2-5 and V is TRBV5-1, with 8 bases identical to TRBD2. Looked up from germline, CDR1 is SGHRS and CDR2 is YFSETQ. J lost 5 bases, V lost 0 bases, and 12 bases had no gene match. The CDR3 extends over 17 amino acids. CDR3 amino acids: CASSLAASGRRGETQYF. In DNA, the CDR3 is TGCGCCAGCAGCTTGGCGGCTAGCGGGCGCAGAGGGGAGACCCAGTACTTC.

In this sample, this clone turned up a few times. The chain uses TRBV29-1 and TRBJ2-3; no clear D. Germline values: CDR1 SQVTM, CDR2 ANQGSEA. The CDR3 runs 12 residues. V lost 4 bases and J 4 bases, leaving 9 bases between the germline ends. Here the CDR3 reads CSVVASADTQYF. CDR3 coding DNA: TGCAGCGTTGTTGCTAGTGCAGATACGCAGTATTTT.

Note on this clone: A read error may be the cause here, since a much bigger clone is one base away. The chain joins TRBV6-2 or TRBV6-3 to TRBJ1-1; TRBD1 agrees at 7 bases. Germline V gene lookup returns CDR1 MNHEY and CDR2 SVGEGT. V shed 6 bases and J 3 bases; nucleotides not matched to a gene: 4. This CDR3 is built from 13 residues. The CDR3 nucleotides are TGTGCCAGCAGCTTGACAGGGCACACTGAAGCTTTCTTT. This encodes CASSLTGHTEAFF.

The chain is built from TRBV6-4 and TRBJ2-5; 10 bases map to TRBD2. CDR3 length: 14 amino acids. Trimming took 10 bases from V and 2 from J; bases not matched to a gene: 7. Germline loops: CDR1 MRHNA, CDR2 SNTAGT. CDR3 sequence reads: CAIVTSGVQETQYF. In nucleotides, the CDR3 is TGTGCCATCGTAACTAGCGGGGTTCAAGAGACCCAGTACTTC.

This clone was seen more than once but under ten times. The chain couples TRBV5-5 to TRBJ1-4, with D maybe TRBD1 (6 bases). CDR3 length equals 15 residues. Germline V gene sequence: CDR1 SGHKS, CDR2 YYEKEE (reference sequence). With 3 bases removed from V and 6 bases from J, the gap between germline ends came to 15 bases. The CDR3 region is CASSSLPGDDEKLFF. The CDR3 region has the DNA TGTGCCAGCAGCTCTTTACCAGGGGATGATGAAAAACTGTTTTTT.

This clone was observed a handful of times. The CDR3 is CASLGVSQPQHF. CDR3 DNA: TGTGCCAGCCTCGGGGTATCGCAGCCCCAGCATTTT. This rearrangement joins TRBV6-5 to TRBJ1-5; no definite D call. The germline V gene has CDR1 MNHEY and CDR2 SVGAGI. V lost 8 bases and J 7 bases, leaving 12 bases between the germline ends. The CDR3 is 12 amino acids.

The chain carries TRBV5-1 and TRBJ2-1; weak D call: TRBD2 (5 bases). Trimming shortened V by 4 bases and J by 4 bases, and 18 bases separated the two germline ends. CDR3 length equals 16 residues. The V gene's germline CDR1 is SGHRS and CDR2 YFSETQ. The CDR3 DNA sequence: TGCGCCAGCAGCATTGAGTGGGAGTTAAGTTACAATGAGCAGTTCTTC. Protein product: CASSIEWELSYNEQFF.

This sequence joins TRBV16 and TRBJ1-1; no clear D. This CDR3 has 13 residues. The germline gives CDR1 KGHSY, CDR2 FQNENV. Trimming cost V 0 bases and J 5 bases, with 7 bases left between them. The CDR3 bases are TGTGCCAGCAGCCAATCAGGAGGGACTGAAGCTTTCTTT. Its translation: CASSQSGGTEAFF.

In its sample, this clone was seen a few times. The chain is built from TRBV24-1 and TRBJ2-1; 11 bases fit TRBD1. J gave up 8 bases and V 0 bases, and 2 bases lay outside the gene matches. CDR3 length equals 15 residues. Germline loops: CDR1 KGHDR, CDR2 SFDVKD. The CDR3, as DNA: TGTGCCACCAGTGATTTGTGGGGACAGGGGGATGAGCAGTTCTTC. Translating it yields CATSDLWGQGDEQFF.

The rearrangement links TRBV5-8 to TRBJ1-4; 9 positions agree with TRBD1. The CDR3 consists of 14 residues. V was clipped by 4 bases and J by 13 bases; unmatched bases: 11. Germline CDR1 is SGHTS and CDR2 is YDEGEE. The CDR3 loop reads CASSKTQGAAALFF. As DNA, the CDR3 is TGTGCCAGCAGCAAAACACAGGGGGCGGCGGCACTGTTTTTT.

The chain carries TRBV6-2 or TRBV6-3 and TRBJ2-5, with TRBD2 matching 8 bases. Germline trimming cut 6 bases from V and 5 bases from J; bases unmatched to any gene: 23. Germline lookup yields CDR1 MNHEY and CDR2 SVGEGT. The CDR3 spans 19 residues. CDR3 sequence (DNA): TGTGCCAGCAGCACCTCCCAAATACTAGCGGAGGACCTAGGGGAGACCCAGTACTTC. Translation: CASSTSQILAEDLGETQYF.

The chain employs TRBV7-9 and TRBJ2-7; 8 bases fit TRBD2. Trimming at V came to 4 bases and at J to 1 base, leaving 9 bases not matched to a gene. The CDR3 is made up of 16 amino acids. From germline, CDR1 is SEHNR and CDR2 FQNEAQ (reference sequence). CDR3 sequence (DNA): TGTGCCAGCAGCTCCCCGGGGGGGGTGGATTCCTACGAGCAGTACTTC. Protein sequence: CASSSPGGVDSYEQYF.

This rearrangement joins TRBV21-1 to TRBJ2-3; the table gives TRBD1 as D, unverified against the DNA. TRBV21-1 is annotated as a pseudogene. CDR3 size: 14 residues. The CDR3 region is CASSQRDRANTQYF. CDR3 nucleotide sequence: TGTGCCAGCAGCCAAAGGGACAGGGCAAATACGCAGTATTTT.

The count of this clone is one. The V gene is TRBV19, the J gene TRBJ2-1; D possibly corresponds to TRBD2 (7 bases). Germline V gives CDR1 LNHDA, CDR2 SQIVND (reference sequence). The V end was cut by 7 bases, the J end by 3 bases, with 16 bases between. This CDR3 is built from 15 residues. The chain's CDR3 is CASTRGARVYNEQFF. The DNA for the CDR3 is TGTGCCAGTACCCGGGGGGCGCGGGTCTACAATGAGCAGTTCTTC.